Presented here are 18 T cell receptor beta chains from one specimen sequenced in a study of shared clonotypes between healthy human individuals (dated by TCRdb to about 2020). Receptors were amplified or captured by the immunoSEQ multiplex PCR assay. Sourced from immuneACCESS, this table was stored by TCRdb with only in-frame sequences that have V and J called. A share of the clones is absent; for the studies checked, an unresolved V gene accounts for under half, and the remainder has no known explanation. In all, the sample holds about 590,000 clones, and 95% to 96% of those were seen once. Clones ranked in the top ten supply 0.095% to 0.12% of the sample. CD8 naive samples were obtained by positive selection for CCR7 among CD45RO-negative cells, yielding a CD45RA+CCR7+ population from which TemRA cells were excluded. The sequencing sample was made of naive CD8+ T cells sorted from blood. What this sample's cell subset or site label stands for: CD45RA+CCR7+. These receptors were obtained from a woman in her 30s in good health.

The V and J genes are TRBV27 and TRBJ2-5; D is ambiguous. The J call may be mistaken, given a closer DNA end match to TRBJ2-7. The CDR3 consists of 18 residues. Germline-derived CDR1 and CDR2 are MNHEY and SMNVEV (reference sequence). The CDR3 loop is CASSLSAPPEESSYEQYF. The CDR3 DNA reads TGTGCCAGCAGTTTATCCGCCCCCCCGGAAGAGAGCTCCTACGAGCAGTACTTC.

The rearrangement joins TRBV20-1 to TRBJ2-5; D gene ambiguous. The better agreement between TRBJ2-7 and the DNA end casts doubt on the J call. This CDR3 has 10 residues. Germline lookup yields CDR1 DFQATT and CDR2 SNEGSKA (reference sequence). The chain's CDR3 is CSAIQYEQYF. Written as DNA, the CDR3 is TGCAGTGCTATACAGTACGAGCAGTACTTC.

This chain connects TRBV9 to TRBJ2-5, with 13 positions matching TRBD2. Germline lookup yields CDR1 SGDLS and CDR2 YYNGEE. This CDR3 comprises 16 residues. The J segment lost 7 bases and the V segment lost 3 bases, leaving 9 bases of the junction unmatched. As DNA, the CDR3 is TGTGCCAGCAGCGCCGGACTAGCGGGAGTCGGGGGGACCCAGTACTTC. Translating it yields CASSAGLAGVGGTQYF.

This chain uses TRBV27 with TRBJ2-1; 8 bases align to TRBD2. The CDR3 sequence is 18 residues long. V was pared by 7 bases and J by 7 bases, with 21 bases of the junction left unmatched. The V gene's germline CDR1 is MNHEY and CDR2 SMNVEV (reference sequence). The DNA of the CDR3 is TGTGCCAGCACATCAAACCGTAATCGAGCGGGGGAGTGGAATGAGCAGTTCTTC. This translates into CASTSNRNRAGEWNEQFF.

The V gene is TRBV27, the J gene TRBJ1-1, with D unclear. V was cut by 2 bases and J by 0 bases, with 7 bases left in between. The CDR3 runs 14 residues. The germline V gene encodes CDR1 MNHEY and CDR2 SMNVEV (reference sequence). The CDR3 nucleotides read TGTGCCAGCAGTTTACGACCTTTGAACACTGAAGCTTTCTTT. Translation gives CASSLRPLNTEAFF.

This chain connects TRBV4-2 to TRBJ2-1; TRBD2 aligns across 9 bases. This CDR3 has 17 amino acids. Germline V gives CDR1 LGHNA, CDR2 YNFKEQ. Trimming at V came to 2 bases and at J to 5 bases, leaving 10 bases not matched to a gene. CDR3 in amino acids: CASSQISGRISNNEQFF. CDR3 bases: TGTGCCAGCAGCCAAATTAGCGGGAGAATTTCGAACAATGAGCAGTTCTTC.

The chain combines TRBV10-3 with TRBJ2-3; 14 positions agree with TRBD2. V trimming: 2 bases; J trimming: 5 bases; junction bases outside the gene matches: 6. The length of the CDR3 is 17 residues. The germline gives CDR1 ENHRY, CDR2 SYGVKD. The DNA for the CDR3 is TGTGCCATCAGTGAGGCGGGACTAGCGGGAGAAAAAGATACGCAGTATTTT. It translates to CAISEAGLAGEKDTQYF.

The chain recombines TRBV13 with TRBJ2-7, with 8 bases that match TRBD2. The V segment lost 4 bases and the J segment 2 bases; nucleotides outside the gene matches: 7. The CDR3 runs to 15 residues. CDR1 and CDR2 from the germline V gene are PRHDT and FYEKMQ (reference sequence). The CDR3 nucleotides read TGTGCCAGCAGCTCGCTTACGGGAGGGCCCTACGAGCAGTACTTC. This sequence encodes CASSSLTGGPYEQYF.

The J gene is TRBJ2-1, the V gene TRBV27, with a weak D call TRBD2 (5 bases). The CDR3 consists of 13 residues. Trimming removed 7 bases from V and 8 bases from J, with 15 bases in between. Per the germline V gene, CDR1 is MNHEY and CDR2 is SMNVEV (reference sequence). This CDR3 reads CASTRTGHDEQFF. CDR3 DNA: TGTGCCAGCACCAGGACTGGGCACGATGAGCAGTTCTTC.

This chain uses TRBV28 with TRBJ2-3; D remains unclear. The CDR3 contains 14 residues. V was clipped by 5 bases and J by 5 bases, with 14 bases between them. Germline V gives CDR1 MDHEN, CDR2 SYDVKM. The CDR3 region has the DNA TGTGCCAGCAGTCCTCTGGTTGGGTTAGATACGCAGTATTTT. Its translation: CASSPLVGLDTQYF. The full variable domain, completed using reference TRBV28 and TRBJ2-3, is DVKVTQSSRYLVKRTGEKVFLECVQDMDHENMFWYRQDPGLGLRLIYFSYDVKMKEKGDIPEGYSVSREKKERFSLILESASTNQTSMYLCASSPLVGLDTQYFGPGTRLTVL.

J is TRBJ2-3 and V is TRBV7-8; the D is unclear. The CDR3 consists of 13 residues. Germline-derived CDR1 and CDR2 are SGHVS and FQNEAQ. V lost 5 bases and J lost 0, with 6 bases in between. CDR3 DNA sequence: TGTGCCAGCAGCGTCACTAGCACAGATACGCAGTATTTT. Amino acid sequence: CASSVTSTDTQYF.

The chain uses TRBV9 and TRBJ2-1; D possibly corresponds to TRBD2 (5 bases). Germline assignment: CDR1 SGDLS and CDR2 YYNGEE. The CDR3 spans 15 residues. V dropped 0 bases and J dropped 7 bases, with 14 bases sitting between them. In DNA, the CDR3 is TGTGCCAGCAGCGTAGTCGTGAGTGGAGGAAATGAGCAGTTCTTC. It encodes CASSVVVSGGNEQFF.

A remark on this clone: This same CDR3 is encoded by further DNA sequences in the sample. This chain uses TRBV6-5 with TRBJ2-5, with D possibly TRBD2 on 5 matching bases. Trimming shortened V by 2 bases and J by 5 bases, and 6 bases separated the two germline ends. CDR3 length: 12 residues. Germline-derived CDR1 and CDR2 are MNHEY and SVGAGI. The DNA for the CDR3 is TGTGCCAGCAGTTACCGAGGGGAGACCCAGTACTTC. Protein product: CASSYRGETQYF.

This chain joins TRBV2 and TRBJ1-4; 7 nucleotides agree with TRBD1. This CDR3 comprises 15 residues. Germline CDR1 and CDR2: SNHLY and FYNNEI. The ends lost 4 bases at V and 7 bases at J; junction bases unmatched: 9. Here the CDR3 DNA reads TGTGCCAGCAGTGTTTTGACAGGGTCCCCTGAAAAACTGTTTTTT. Protein: CASSVLTGSPEKLFF. The variable domain in full, with the rest retrieved from reference TRBV2 and TRBJ1-4, is EPEVTQTPSHQVTQMGQEVILRCVPISNHLYFYWYRQILGQKVEFLVSFYNNEISEKSEIFDDQFSVERPDGSNFTLKIRSTKLEDSAMYFCASSVLTGSPEKLFFGSGTQLSVL.

This chain links TRBV5-1 with TRBJ2-3; 10 nucleotides align to TRBD1. The CDR3 consists of 15 residues. V trimming: 0 bases; J trimming: 6 bases; junction bases outside the gene matches: 4. Germline V gene lookup returns CDR1 SGHRS and CDR2 YFSETQ. The CDR3 DNA follows: TGCGCCAGCAGCTTGGGACAGGGGGCAGCGGATACGCAGTATTTT. Residues: CASSLGQGAADTQYF. The complete variable domain, with remaining parts taken from reference TRBV5-1 and TRBJ2-3, reads KAGVTQTPRYLIKTRGQQVTLSCSPISGHRSVSWYQQTPGQGLQFLFEYFSETQRNKGNFPGRFSGRQFSNSRSEMNVSTLELGDSALYLCASSLGQGAADTQYFGPGTRLTVL.

The rearrangement links TRBV27 to TRBJ1-6; 8 nucleotides align to TRBD1. J was trimmed by 9 bases and V by 7 bases; bases with no gene match: 2. Germline loops: CDR1 MNHEY, CDR2 SMNVEV (reference sequence). The CDR3 consists of 12 residues. The CDR3, as DNA: TGTGCCAGCAAGACAGGGGCTTCACCCCTCCACTTT. The encoded protein is CASKTGASPLHF.

The V and J genes are TRBV18 and TRBJ2-7; maybe TRBD2 (6 bases). The length of the CDR3 is 14 residues. Trimming pared 3 bases from V and 0 bases from J, leaving 9 bases between. Per the germline V gene, CDR1 is KGHSH and CDR2 is LQKENI. The chain's CDR3 is CASSPAGGSYEQYF. The CDR3 DNA follows: TGTGCCAGCTCACCCGCCGGGGGCTCCTACGAGCAGTACTTC.

The chain employs TRBV11-2 and TRBJ1-2, with D perhaps TRBD1 (5 bases). With 5 bases removed from V and 8 bases from J, the gap between germline ends came to 9 bases. This CDR3 comprises 11 residues. Germline V gene lookup returns CDR1 SGHAT and CDR2 FQNNGV. CDR3 region: CASSAGEGYTF. CDR3 DNA: TGTGCCAGCAGCGCGGGGGAGGGCTACACCTTC.